A selection of T cell receptor beta chains follows, all from one sample in a study of tumor and adjacent non-tumor tissue in lung cancer. TCRdb analysed the multiplex PCR reads with MiXCR anew, one entry per CDR3 protein. The data hold approximately 100,000 distinct CDR3 sequences, with roughly 60% observed a single time. The specimen sequenced was distant non-tumor lung tissue. Every receptor here comes from a man younger than 45 with non-small cell lung cancer. The CDR3 runs from the conserved cysteine through the conserved F or W.

CDR3 protein | CDR3 length | J gene | V gene
CASSYGQTIHGYTF | 14 | TRBJ1-2 | TRBV11-3
CASSLGSGGLENIQYF | 16 | TRBJ2-4 | TRBV5-1
CSARDGQGANTEEMFF | 16 | TRBJ2-2 | TRBV20-1
CTSSSGQGAVHEHFF | 15 | TRBJ2-1 | TRBV6-5
CASSSGLAGVIDTQYF | 16 | TRBJ2-3 | TRBV12-3/TRBV12-4
CASSVDGGSDTQYF | 14 | TRBJ2-3 | TRBV5-4
CASSEAGGPYGYTF | 14 | TRBJ1-2 | TRBV6-1
CSATDSTYNSPPRF | 14 | TRBJ1-6 | TRBV20-1
CASSLGVAAYEQYF | 14 | TRBJ2-7 | TRBV12-3/TRBV12-4
CATSDLQLNTGELFF | 15 | TRBJ2-2 | TRBV24-1
CANREGFYEQYF | 12 | TRBJ2-7 | TRBV13
CTSSLAGAGNEQFF | 14 | TRBJ2-1 | TRBV7-8
CNAGPLAGVKNIQYF | 15 | TRBJ2-4 | TRBV20-1
CANSPRGSDIQYF | 13 | TRBJ2-4 | TRBV10-2
CANSDNGKLFF | 11 | TRBJ1-4 | TRBV10-2
CSARPGTSGIQEQFF | 15 | TRBJ2-1 | TRBV20-1
CVSISGYNEQFF | 12 | TRBJ2-1 | TRBV4-2
CVSSPRDRLLWAYVLTF | 17 | TRBJ2-6 | TRBV11-1
CASSLDLAVHNDQFF | 15 | TRBJ2-1 | TRBV5-6
CASSRDRGRTDTQYF | 15 | TRBJ2-3 | TRBV13
CNVPARPRGHEQFF | 14 | TRBJ2-1 | TRBV29-1
CASSQDGSGAGTDTLYF | 17 | TRBJ2-3 | TRBV4-3
CASSLNTRNSPLHF | 14 | TRBJ1-6 | TRBV5-4
CASSDGEGADTQYF | 14 | TRBJ2-3 | TRBV6-4
CGARDGPSNKQFF | 13 | TRBJ2-1 | TRBV20-1
CASSREQQETQYF | 13 | TRBJ2-5 | TRBV12-3/TRBV12-4
CASSLSDYAYTF | 12 | TRBJ1-2 | TRBV11-2
CASSHSYNEQFF | 12 | TRBJ2-1 | TRBV7-8
CASSLAGGEVAYNEQFF | 17 | TRBJ2-1 | TRBV5-1
CKVARSYGYTF | 11 | TRBJ1-2 | TRBV29-1
CASSSCQGSYEQYF | 14 | TRBJ2-7 | TRBV11-2
CTSSLEVSSYEQYF | 14 | TRBJ2-7 | TRBV11-2
CSVDVAGAILEGCTF | 15 | TRBJ1-2 | TRBV29-1
CTSSPTTRANGGYTF | 15 | TRBJ1-2 | TRBV5-1
CSARATDQRTYKQYF | 15 | TRBJ2-7 | TRBV20-1
CSARRGVACEQFF | 13 | TRBJ2-1 | TRBV20-1
CASGSLVAGPSNEQFF | 16 | TRBJ2-1 | TRBV11-2
CSVEDPFEQGSDNDQFF | 17 | TRBJ2-1 | TRBV29-1
CVSSYSQGAGNTIYF | 15 | TRBJ1-3 | TRBV6-5
CASSQDRDYEQYF | 13 | TRBJ2-7 | TRBV4-1
CASNLYRGSYEQYF | 14 | TRBJ2-7 | TRBV11-1
CSVMGEGTQYF | 11 | TRBJ2-5 | TRBV29-1
CVSCYDGSIETQYF | 14 | TRBJ2-5 | TRBV6-5
CASSSEPGQVTYDQYF | 16 | TRBJ2-7 | TRBV6-1
CASSPTPGGYGELFF | 15 | TRBJ2-2 | TRBV7-3
CASSRGQGQDGYTF | 14 | TRBJ1-2 | TRBV6-2/TRBV6-3
CAISDSRLGQVALNTEAFF | 19 | TRBJ1-1 | TRBV6-4
CASSRVLRAARETQYF | 16 | TRBJ2-3 | TRBV6-2/TRBV6-3
CVISPDSQYGYTF | 13 | TRBJ1-2 | TRBV10-3
CARSLRDSGTDAQYF | 15 | TRBJ2-3 | TRBV5-1
CANSHTGQGRFEAFF | 15 | TRBJ1-1 | TRBV7-9
CASSPRGFAGTETQYF | 16 | TRBJ2-5 | TRBV11-2
CNASLDRVNYGYAF | 14 | TRBJ1-2 | TRBV20-1